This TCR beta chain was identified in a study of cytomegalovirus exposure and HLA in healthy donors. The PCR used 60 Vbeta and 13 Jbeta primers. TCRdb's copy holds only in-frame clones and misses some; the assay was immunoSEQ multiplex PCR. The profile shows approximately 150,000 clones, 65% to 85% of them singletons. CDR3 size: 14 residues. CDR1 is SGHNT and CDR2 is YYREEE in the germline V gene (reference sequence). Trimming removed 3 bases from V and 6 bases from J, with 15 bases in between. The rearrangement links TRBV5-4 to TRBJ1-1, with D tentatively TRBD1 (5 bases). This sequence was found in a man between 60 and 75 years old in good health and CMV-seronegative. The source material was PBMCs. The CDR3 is CASSSQGGGAEAFF. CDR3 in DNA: TGTGCCAGCAGCTCTCAGGGAGGTGGCGCTGAAGCTTTCTTT. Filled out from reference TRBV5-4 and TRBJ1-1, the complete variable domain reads ETGVTQSPTHLIKTRGQQVTLRCSSQSGHNTVSWYQQALGQGPQFIFQYYREEENGRGNFPPRFSGLQFPNYSSELNVNALELDDSALYLCASSSQGGGAEAFFGQGTRLTVV.